Each of the 11 T cell receptor beta chains below was sequenced from the same sample in a study of shared clonotypes between healthy human individuals. CD45RO-negative, CCR7-selected cells formed the naive CD8 fraction, which excluded terminally differentiated effector memory CD45RA+ cells. Assay used: immunoSEQ multiplex PCR; TCRdb lists only in-frame clones, some missing. This table holds about 1,900,000 clones, just under 95% found once. Sequencing was carried out using naive CD8+ T cells sorted from blood. These receptors were obtained from a young man in good health.

This chain joins TRBV10-3 and TRBJ2-1; 7 nucleotides line up with TRBD1. The CDR3 has 15 amino acids. The J segment lost 2 bases and the V segment lost 6 bases, leaving 7 bases of the junction unmatched. The V gene's germline CDR1 is ENHRY and CDR2 SYGVKD. The CDR3 loop reads CAIRSDRDTYNEQFF. The CDR3 DNA reads TGTGCCATCAGGAGCGACAGGGACACCTACAATGAGCAGTTCTTC.

This rearrangement joins TRBV6-5 to TRBJ1-1, with 8 bases lining up with TRBD1. J gave up 5 bases and V 5 bases, and 4 bases lay outside the gene matches. From germline, CDR1 is MNHEY and CDR2 SVGAGI. The CDR3 spans 13 residues. Here the CDR3 DNA reads TGTGCCAGCAGTGACAGGGGTTGGACTGAAGCTTTCTTT. Its protein is CASSDRGWTEAFF.

Worth noting for this clone: The sample holds other DNA sequences that translate to the same CDR3. This chain joins TRBV29-1 and TRBJ1-1; no clear D gene. The CDR3 sequence is 11 residues long. V lost 6 bases to trimming and J lost 2 bases, with 7 bases between them. From germline, CDR1 is SQVTM and CDR2 ANQGSEA. Here the CDR3 reads CSVVLNTEAFF. Here the CDR3 DNA reads TGCAGCGTGGTACTAAACACTGAAGCTTTCTTT.

CDR3 sequence (DNA): TGCAGCGTTGAGGGCGGGACTAGCGGGAGAATTGATACGCAGTATTTT. Residues: CSVEGGTSGRIDTQYF. The gene calls are TRBV29-1 and TRBJ2-3, with 14 bases matching TRBD2. CDR1 SQVTM and CDR2 ANQGSEA come from the germline V gene. J was trimmed by 6 bases and V by 3 bases; bases with no gene match: 8. CDR3 length: 16 amino acids.

CDR3 amino acids: CASSIRGLSSYNEQFF. The DNA of the CDR3 is TGTGCCAGCAGCATCCGGGGGCTGAGCTCCTACAATGAGCAGTTCTTC. J is TRBJ2-1 and V is TRBV9, with D tentatively TRBD1 or TRBD2 (6 bases each). V gave up 4 bases and J gave up 0 bases, with 14 bases separating them. Germline V gene sequence: CDR1 SGDLS, CDR2 YYNGEE. The CDR3 extends over 16 amino acids.

Points on this clone: Additional DNA sequences in this sample encode the identical CDR3. The V gene is TRBV11-2, the J gene TRBJ2-1; D unresolved. Germline assignment: CDR1 SGHAT and CDR2 FQNNGV. V lost 0 bases, J lost 7 bases, and 7 bases lay in between. The CDR3 is made up of 13 amino acids. CDR3 loop: CASSLDGRNEQFF. The CDR3 region has the DNA TGTGCCAGCAGCTTAGATGGGCGGAATGAGCAGTTCTTC. Drawing the rest from reference TRBV11-2 and TRBJ2-1, the complete variable domain is EAGVAQSPRYKIIEKRQSVAFWCNPISGHATLYWYQQILGQGPKLLIQFQNNGVVDDSQLPKDRFSAERLKGVDSTLKIQPAKLEDSAVYLCASSLDGRNEQFFGPGTRLTVL.

CDR3 sequence: CASSPSGTVNYGYTF. CDR3 sequence (DNA): TGTGCCAGCAGCCCCTCCGGGACAGTGAACTATGGCTACACCTTC. This chain connects TRBV7-9 to TRBJ1-2; 7 bases are shared with TRBD1. CDR1 is SEHNR, CDR2 FQNEAQ, per germline (reference sequence). This CDR3 comprises 15 residues. With V trimmed by 5 bases and J by 2 bases, 8 bases remained unmatched.

This clone was seen a single time. The chain uses TRBV6-6 and TRBJ1-4; no clear D. The length of the CDR3 is 12 residues. The ends were cut back, 4 bases at V and 4 bases at J, with 4 bases in the middle. Germline CDR1 reads MNHNY; CDR2 reads SVGAGI (reference sequence). The CDR3 DNA reads TGTGCCAGCAGTTTGGGTAATGAAAAACTGTTTTTT. Protein sequence: CASSLGNEKLFF.

The gene calls are TRBV6-1 and TRBJ2-7; D may be TRBD1 or TRBD2 (5 bases each). Germline CDR1 reads MNHNS; CDR2 reads SASEGT. This CDR3 comprises 14 residues. The V and J ends lost 3 bases and 3 bases respectively, with 12 bases between them. The DNA for the CDR3 is TGTGCCAGCAGTGACTCCGGGGCTAGCTACGAGCAGTACTTC. Translating it yields CASSDSGASYEQYF.

This chain connects TRBV29-1 to TRBJ2-6; D gene ambiguous. Germline CDR1 reads SQVTM; CDR2 reads ANQGSEA. The ends were cut back, 7 bases at V and 4 bases at J, with 14 bases in the middle. The length of the CDR3 is 14 residues. The CDR3: CSAQDEAGANVLTF. In DNA form, the CDR3 reads TGCAGCGCCCAAGACGAGGCCGGGGCCAACGTCCTGACTTTC.

The rearrangement uses TRBV7-9 and TRBJ2-7; D possibly corresponds to TRBD1 (5 bases). The length of the CDR3 is 13 residues. Germline V gene data show CDR1 as SEHNR and CDR2 as FQNEAQ (reference sequence). V dropped 4 bases and J dropped 7 bases, with 14 bases sitting between them. CDR3 protein: CASSSTIGEEQYF. CDR3 sequence (DNA): TGTGCCAGCAGCTCAACTATAGGGGAAGAGCAGTACTTC.